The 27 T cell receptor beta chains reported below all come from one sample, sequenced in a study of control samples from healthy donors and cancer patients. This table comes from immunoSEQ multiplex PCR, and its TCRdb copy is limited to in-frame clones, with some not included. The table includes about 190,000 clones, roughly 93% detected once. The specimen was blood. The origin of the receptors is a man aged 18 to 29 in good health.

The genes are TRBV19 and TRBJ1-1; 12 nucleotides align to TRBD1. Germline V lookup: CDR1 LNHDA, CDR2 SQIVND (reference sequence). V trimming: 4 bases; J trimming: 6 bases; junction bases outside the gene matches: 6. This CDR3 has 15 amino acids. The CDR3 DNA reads TGTGCCAGTAGTAAGGGACAGGGGGCTTGGGCTGAAGCTTTCTTT. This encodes CASSKGQGAWAEAFF.

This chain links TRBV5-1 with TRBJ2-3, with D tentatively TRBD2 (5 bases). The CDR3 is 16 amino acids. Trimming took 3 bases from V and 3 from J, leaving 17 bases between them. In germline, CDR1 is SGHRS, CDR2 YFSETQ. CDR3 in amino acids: CASSSLGFGETDTQYF. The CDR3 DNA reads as TGCGCCAGCAGCTCCCTCGGTTTCGGGGAAACAGATACGCAGTATTTT.

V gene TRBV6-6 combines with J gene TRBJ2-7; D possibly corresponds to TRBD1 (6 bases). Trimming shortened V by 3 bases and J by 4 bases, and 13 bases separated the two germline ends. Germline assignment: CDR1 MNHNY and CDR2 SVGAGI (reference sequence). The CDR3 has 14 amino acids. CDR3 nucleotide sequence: TGTGCCAGCAGTTATACTACAGGGAGATACGAGCAGTACTTC. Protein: CASSYTTGRYEQYF.

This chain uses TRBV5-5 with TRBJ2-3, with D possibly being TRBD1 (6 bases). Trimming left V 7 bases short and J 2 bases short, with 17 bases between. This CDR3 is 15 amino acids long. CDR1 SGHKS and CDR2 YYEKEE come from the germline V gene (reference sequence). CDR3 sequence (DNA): TGTGCCAGCTTACCCCTGGACAGAAACACAGATACGCAGTATTTT. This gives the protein CASLPLDRNTDTQYF.

This chain's CDR3 is CASSWGGIAGELFF. CDR3 in DNA: TGCGCCAGCAGCTGGGGCGGGATTGCCGGGGAGCTGTTTTTT. This chain connects TRBV5-1 to TRBJ2-2, with D possibly TRBD2 on 6 matching bases. The CDR3 sequence is 14 residues long. Germline V CDR1 and CDR2: SGHRS, YFSETQ. The V end was cut by 3 bases, the J end by 6 bases, with 12 bases between. The entire variable domain, with the rest obtained from reference TRBV5-1 and TRBJ2-2, is as follows: KAGVTQTPRYLIKTRGQQVTLSCSPISGHRSVSWYQQTPGQGLQFLFEYFSETQRNKGNFPGRFSGRQFSNSRSEMNVSTLELGDSALYLCASSWGGIAGELFFGEGSRLTVL.

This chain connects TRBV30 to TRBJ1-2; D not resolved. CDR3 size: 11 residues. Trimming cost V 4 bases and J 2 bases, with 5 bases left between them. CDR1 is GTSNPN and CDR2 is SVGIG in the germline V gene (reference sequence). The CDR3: CAWKGNYGYTF. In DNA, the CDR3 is TGTGCCTGGAAAGGGAACTATGGCTACACCTTC. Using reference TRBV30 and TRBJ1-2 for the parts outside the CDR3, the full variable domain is SQTIHQWPATLVQPVGSPLSLECTVEGTSNPNLYWYRQAAGRGLQLLFYSVGIGQISSEVPQNLSASRPQDRQFILSSKKLLLSDSGFYLCAWKGNYGYTFGSGTRLTVV.

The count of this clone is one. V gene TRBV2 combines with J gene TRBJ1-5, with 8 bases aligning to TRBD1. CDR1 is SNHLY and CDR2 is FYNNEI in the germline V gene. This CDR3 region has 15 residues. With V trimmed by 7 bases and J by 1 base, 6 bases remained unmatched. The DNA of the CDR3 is TGTGCCAGCACCCTGGACAGGGCAAGCAATCAGCCCCAGCATTTT. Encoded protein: CASTLDRASNQPQHF.

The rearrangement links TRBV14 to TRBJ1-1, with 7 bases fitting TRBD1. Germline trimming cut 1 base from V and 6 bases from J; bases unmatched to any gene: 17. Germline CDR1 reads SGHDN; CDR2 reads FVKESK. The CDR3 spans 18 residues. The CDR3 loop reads CASSQATWFRDRDAEAFF. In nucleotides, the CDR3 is TGTGCCAGCAGCCAAGCTACTTGGTTTCGTGACAGGGACGCTGAAGCTTTCTTT.

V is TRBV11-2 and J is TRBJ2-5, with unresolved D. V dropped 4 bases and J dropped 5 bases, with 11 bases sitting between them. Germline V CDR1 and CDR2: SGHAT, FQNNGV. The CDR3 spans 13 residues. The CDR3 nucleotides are TGTGCCAGCAGCTCCACAGACACGGAGACCCAGTACTTC. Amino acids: CASSSTDTETQYF.

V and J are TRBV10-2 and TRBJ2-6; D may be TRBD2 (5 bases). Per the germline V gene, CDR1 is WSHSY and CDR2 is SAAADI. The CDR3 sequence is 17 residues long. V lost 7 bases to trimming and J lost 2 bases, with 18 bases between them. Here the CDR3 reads CASIGTGKVAGANVLTF. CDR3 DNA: TGCGCCAGCATTGGCACGGGAAAGGTGGCTGGGGCCAACGTCCTGACTTTC.

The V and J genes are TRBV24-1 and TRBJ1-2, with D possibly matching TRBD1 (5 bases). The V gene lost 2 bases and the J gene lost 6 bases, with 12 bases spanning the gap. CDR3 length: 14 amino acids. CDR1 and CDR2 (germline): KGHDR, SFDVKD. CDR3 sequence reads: CATSDWDPKNGYTF. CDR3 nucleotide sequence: TGTGCCACCAGTGATTGGGACCCGAAGAATGGCTACACCTTC.

Here the CDR3 DNA reads TGCGCCAGCAGCGCCTCAGGACTAGGCCAAGAGACCCAGTACTTC. It codes for CASSASGLGQETQYF. V gene TRBV5-1 combines with J gene TRBJ2-5; TRBD2 aligns across 7 bases. The junction had 7 bases not matched to a gene; V was cut back by 4 bases and J by 1 base. The CDR3 is 15 residues long. Germline CDR1 SGHRS, CDR2 YFSETQ.

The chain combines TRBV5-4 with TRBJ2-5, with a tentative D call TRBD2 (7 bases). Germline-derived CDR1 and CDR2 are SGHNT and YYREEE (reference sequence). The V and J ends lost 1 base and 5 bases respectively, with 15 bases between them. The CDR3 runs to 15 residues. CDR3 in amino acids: CASSLRAGADETQYF. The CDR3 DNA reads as TGTGCCAGCAGCTTGCGCGCGGGGGCAGATGAGACCCAGTACTTC.

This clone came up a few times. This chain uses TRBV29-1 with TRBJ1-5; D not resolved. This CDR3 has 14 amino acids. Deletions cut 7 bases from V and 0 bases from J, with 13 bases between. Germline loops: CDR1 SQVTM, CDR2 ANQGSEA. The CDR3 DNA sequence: TGCAGCGCCCAAGCCGCGGGTAGCAATCAGCCCCAGCATTTT. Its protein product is CSAQAAGSNQPQHF.

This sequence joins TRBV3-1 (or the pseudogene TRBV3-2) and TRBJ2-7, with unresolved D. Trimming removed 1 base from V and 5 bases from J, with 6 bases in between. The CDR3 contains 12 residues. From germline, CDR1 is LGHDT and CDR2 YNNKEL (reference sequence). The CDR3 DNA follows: TGTGCCAGCAGCCAAGGGGGAAACGAGCAGTACTTC. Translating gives CASSQGGNEQYF.

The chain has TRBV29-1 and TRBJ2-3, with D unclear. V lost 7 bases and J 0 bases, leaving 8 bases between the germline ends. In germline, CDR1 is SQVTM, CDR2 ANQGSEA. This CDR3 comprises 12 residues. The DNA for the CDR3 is TGCAGCGGAGGATCTAGCACAGATACGCAGTATTTT. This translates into CSGGSSTDTQYF.

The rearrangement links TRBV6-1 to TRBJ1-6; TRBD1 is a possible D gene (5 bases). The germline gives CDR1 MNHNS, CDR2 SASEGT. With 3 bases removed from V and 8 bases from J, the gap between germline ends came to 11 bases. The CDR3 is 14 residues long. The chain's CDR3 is CASSDPEGHSPLHF. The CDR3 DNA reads TGTGCCAGCAGTGATCCCGAGGGACATTCACCCCTCCACTTT.

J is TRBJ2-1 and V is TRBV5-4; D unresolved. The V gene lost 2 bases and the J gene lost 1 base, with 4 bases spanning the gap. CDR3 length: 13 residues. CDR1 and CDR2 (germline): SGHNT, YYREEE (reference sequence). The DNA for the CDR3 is TGTGCCAGCAGCTTACATTCCTACAATGAGCAGTTCTTC. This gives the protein CASSLHSYNEQFF.

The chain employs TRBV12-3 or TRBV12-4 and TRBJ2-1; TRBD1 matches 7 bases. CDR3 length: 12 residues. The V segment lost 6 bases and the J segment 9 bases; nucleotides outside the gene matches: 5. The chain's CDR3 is CASRLEGAEQFF. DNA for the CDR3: TGTGCCAGCAGACTAGAGGGGGCTGAGCAGTTCTTC.

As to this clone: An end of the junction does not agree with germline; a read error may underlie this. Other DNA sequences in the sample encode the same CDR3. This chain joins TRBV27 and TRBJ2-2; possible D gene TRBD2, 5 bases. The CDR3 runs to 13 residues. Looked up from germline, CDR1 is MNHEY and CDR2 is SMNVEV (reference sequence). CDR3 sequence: CASPPTESGELFF. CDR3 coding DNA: TGTGCCAGCCCACCCACTGAATCCGGGGAACTGTTTTTT.

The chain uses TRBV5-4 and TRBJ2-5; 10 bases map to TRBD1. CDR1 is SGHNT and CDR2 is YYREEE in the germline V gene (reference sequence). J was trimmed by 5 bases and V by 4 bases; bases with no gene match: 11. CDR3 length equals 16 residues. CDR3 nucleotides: TGTGCCAGCAGCCTGACAGGGGGCTCGCTTGGGGAGACCCAGTACTTC. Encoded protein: CASSLTGGSLGETQYF.

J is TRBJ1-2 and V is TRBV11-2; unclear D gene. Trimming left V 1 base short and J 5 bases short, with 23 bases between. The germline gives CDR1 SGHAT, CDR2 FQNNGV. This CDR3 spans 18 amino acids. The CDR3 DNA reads TGTGCCAGCAGCTTAGTGATGGCGTTGGGGTCAGAGGGTTATGGCTACACCTTC. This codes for CASSLVMALGSEGYGYTF.

CDR3 nucleotides: TGTGCCAGCAGCTCCACAGGGGATTCACCCCTCCACTTT. Translating gives CASSSTGDSPLHF. This chain links TRBV13 with TRBJ1-6; 7 bases match TRBD1. Germline loops: CDR1 PRHDT, CDR2 FYEKMQ (reference sequence). J lost 8 bases, V lost 4 bases, and 2 bases had no gene match. The CDR3 spans 13 residues.

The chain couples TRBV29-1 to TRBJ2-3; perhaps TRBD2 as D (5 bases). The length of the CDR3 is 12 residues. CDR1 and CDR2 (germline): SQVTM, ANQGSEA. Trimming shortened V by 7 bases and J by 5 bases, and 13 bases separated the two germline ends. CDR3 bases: TGCAGCGCAAAGGAGGCCGGAGATACGCAGTATTTT. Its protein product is CSAKEAGDTQYF.

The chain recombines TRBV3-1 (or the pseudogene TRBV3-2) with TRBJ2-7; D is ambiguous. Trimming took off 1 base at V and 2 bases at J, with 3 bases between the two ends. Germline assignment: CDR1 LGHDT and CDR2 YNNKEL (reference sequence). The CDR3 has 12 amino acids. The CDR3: CASSQVAYEQYF. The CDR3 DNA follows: TGTGCCAGCAGCCAAGTAGCCTACGAGCAGTACTTC.

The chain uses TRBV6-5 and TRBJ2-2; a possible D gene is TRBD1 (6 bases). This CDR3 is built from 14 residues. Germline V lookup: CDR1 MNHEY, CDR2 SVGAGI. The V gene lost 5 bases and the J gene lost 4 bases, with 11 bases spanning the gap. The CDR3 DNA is TGTGCCAGCAGTCAGCCACAGGGCACCGGGGAGCTGTTTTTT. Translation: CASSQPQGTGELFF.

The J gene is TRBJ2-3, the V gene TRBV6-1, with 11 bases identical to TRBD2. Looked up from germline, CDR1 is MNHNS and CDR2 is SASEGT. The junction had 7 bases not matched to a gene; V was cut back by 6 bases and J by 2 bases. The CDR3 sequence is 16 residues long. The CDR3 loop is CASRETSGGPTDTQYF. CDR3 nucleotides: TGTGCCAGCAGGGAAACTAGCGGGGGACCCACAGATACGCAGTATTTT.